Listed below are T cell receptor beta chains from one sample, sequenced in a study of neurological immune-mediated disorders. TCRdb called the 5' RACE reads again in MiXCR, with one record for every CDR3 protein. The data contain 75,000 to 85,000 distinct CDR3 sequences, more than 15% of them singletons. Sequencing was done on a sample of PBMCs. These receptors were collected from a woman aged 40 to 50 in good health. CDR3s include the opening cysteine and the closing phenylalanine or tryptophan. A D gene is named only where the DNA matches it firmly. The listing skips clone size in some rows; elsewhere it reads once, few, many or a size class.

clone size | J gene | V gene | D gene | CDR3 protein | CDR3 DNA
. | TRBJ1-2 | TRBV20-1 | . | CSARPPNRVAVKGYTF | TGCAGTGCCCGACCCCCTAATCGGGTGGCTGTTAAGGGCTACACCTTC
. | TRBJ2-1 | TRBV20-1 | . | CSATREYNEQFF | TGCAGTGCTACCCGGGAGTACAATGAGCAGTTCTTC
many | TRBJ2-1 | TRBV6-2/TRBV6-3 | TRBD2 | CASSISGGDYNEQFF | TGTGCCAGCAGCATTAGCGGGGGGGATTACAATGAGCAGTTCTTC
many | TRBJ1-2 | TRBV5-1 | TRBD1 | CASSVRQGAEGYTF | TGCGCCAGCAGCGTGCGACAGGGGGCGGAAGGCTACACCTTC
many | TRBJ2-5 | TRBV27 | TRBD2 | CASSLGPQWGGGTETQYF | TGTGCCAGCAGTTTGGGACCCCAATGGGGCGGGGGTACTGAGACCCAGTACTTC
many | TRBJ2-1 | TRBV20-1 | TRBD2 | CSGGAGGGNEQFF | TGCAGTGGCGGGGCGGGGGGAGGAAATGAGCAGTTCTTC
many | TRBJ2-3 | TRBV20-1 | . | CSASNPRGADTQYF | TGCAGTGCTAGCAATCCCCGGGGCGCAGATACGCAGTATTTT
many | TRBJ1-4 | TRBV7-2 | . | CASSLVPHGSPGEKLFF | TGTGCCAGCAGCTTAGTCCCGCACGGAAGTCCGGGGGAAAAACTGTTTTTT
many | TRBJ2-3 | TRBV5-1 | . | CASSGTTGTDTQYF | TGCGCCAGCAGTGGTACAACTGGCACAGATACGCAGTATTTT
many | TRBJ1-2 | TRBV7-2 | . | CASSLTTESNYGYTF | TGTGCCAGCAGCTTAACCACGGAAAGTAACTATGGCTACACCTTC
. | TRBJ2-7 | TRBV6-1 | . | CASSEGPGSNEQYF | TGTGCCAGCAGTGAGGGGCCAGGGTCCAACGAGCAGTACTTC
many | TRBJ2-3 | TRBV6-2/TRBV6-3 | TRBD1 | CASSYGQGKGTDTQYF | TGTGCCAGCAGTTACGGACAGGGGAAGGGCACAGATACGCAGTATTTT
few | TRBJ1-5 | TRBV12-3/TRBV12-4 | TRBD1 | CASSSRAWGQEDQPQHF | TGTGCCAGCAGTTCCCGGGCTTGGGGACAGGAGGATCAGCCCCAGCATTTT
many | TRBJ2-1 | TRBV12-3/TRBV12-4 | . | CASSLASYNEQFF | TGTGCCAGCAGTTTGGCATCCTACAATGAGCAGTTCTTC
many | TRBJ1-2 | TRBV20-1 | . | CSGLADMGVYGYTF | TGCAGTGGCCTCGCGGACATGGGGGTCTATGGCTACACCTTC
many | TRBJ2-7 | TRBV6-2/TRBV6-3 | TRBD2 | CASKAGGAVSYEQYF | TGTGCCAGCAAGGCGGGGGGCGCAGTCTCCTACGAGCAGTACTTC
many | TRBJ2-3 | TRBV5-5 | TRBD2 | CASSLRTSGVSTDTQYF | TGTGCCAGCAGCTTACGGACTAGCGGGGTGAGCACAGATACGCAGTATTTT
once | TRBJ1-5 | TRBV5-5 | . | CASSLYGGREGQPQHF | TGTGCCAGCAGCTTATACGGGGGGCGGGAAGGTCAGCCCCAGCATTTT
many | TRBJ1-2 | TRBV28 | . | CASSSEVGYTF | TGTGCCAGCAGTTCAGAAGTTGGCTACACCTTC
. | TRBJ1-1 | TRBV7-9 | TRBD1 | CASSLAQGAGAEAFF | TGTGCCAGCAGCTTAGCGCAGGGGGCGGGTGCTGAAGCTTTCTTT
. | TRBJ2-7 | TRBV6-5 | TRBD2 | CASINSGGGYEQYF | TGTGCCAGTATTAATAGCGGGGGGGGATACGAGCAGTACTTC
many | TRBJ2-1 | TRBV7-2 | TRBD2 | CASSLVWAGGEVEQFF | TGTGCCAGCAGCTTAGTGTGGGCGGGGGGTGAGGTTGAGCAGTTCTTC
medium-sized | TRBJ2-5 | TRBV5-1 | . | CASSLGWGETQYF | TGCGCCAGCAGCTTGGGCTGGGGGGAGACCCAGTACTTC
many | TRBJ2-1 | TRBV20-1 | . | CSARDRPPDEQFF | TGCAGTGCTAGAGATCGCCCTCCAGATGAGCAGTTCTTC
. | TRBJ2-5 | TRBV5-1 | TRBD1 | CASRPTGTGGETQYF | TGCGCCAGCAGACCAACCGGGACAGGGGGCGAGACCCAGTACTTC
many | TRBJ2-5 | TRBV29-1 | TRBD2 | CSVIGLAGREEETQYF | TGCAGCGTGATAGGACTAGCGGGGCGAGAAGAAGAGACCCAGTACTTC
many | TRBJ1-6 | TRBV27 | . | CASSPKLSSYNSPLHF | TGTGCCAGCAGCCCAAAACTGAGCTCCTATAATTCACCCCTCCACTTT
many | TRBJ1-2 | TRBV28 | . | CASTQRAGYDGYTF | TGTGCCAGCACCCAGAGGGCAGGATACGATGGCTACACCTTC
many | TRBJ2-4 | TRBV16 | . | CASSQSGEGNIQYF | TGTGCCAGCAGCCAATCAGGGGAAGGAAACATTCAGTACTTC
many | TRBJ1-1 | TRBV7-9 | . | CASSPLVGTFTEAFF | TGTGCCAGCAGCCCCTTGGTGGGGACGTTCACTGAAGCTTTCTTT
. | TRBJ1-1 | TRBV27 | . | CASSLKVRDTEAFF | TGTGCCAGCAGTTTAAAGGTCAGGGACACTGAAGCTTTCTTT
many | TRBJ2-1 | TRBV20-1 | TRBD2 | CSAGASGVSYNEQFF | TGCAGTGCCGGGGCTAGCGGGGTCTCCTACAATGAGCAGTTCTTC
many | TRBJ1-1 | TRBV6-1 | . | CASNVWMGDTEAFF | TGTGCCAGCAACGTTTGGATGGGGGACACTGAAGCTTTCTTT
many | TRBJ2-5 | TRBV25-1 | TRBD1 | CASRDRRETQYF | TGTGCCAGCAGGGACAGGAGGGAGACCCAGTACTTC
many | TRBJ2-5 | TRBV4-2 | TRBD2 | CASSQEYGGGNQETQYF | TGTGCCAGCAGCCAAGAGTACGGCGGGGGAAACCAAGAGACCCAGTACTTC
many | TRBJ2-4 | TRBV20-1 | . | CSANLGSQAKNIQYF | TGCAGTGCCAACCTAGGTTCACAAGCCAAAAACATTCAGTACTTC
many | TRBJ1-1 | TRBV5-1 | . | CASSLNRVDTEAFF | TGCGCCAGCAGCTTGAACAGGGTGGACACTGAAGCTTTCTTT
many | TRBJ1-2 | TRBV7-2 | TRBD1 | CASNLGQGNGYTF | TGTGCCAGCAACCTGGGACAGGGAAATGGCTACACCTTC
many | TRBJ2-1 | TRBV4-1 | . | CASSQSLSSYNEQFF | TGCGCCAGCAGCCAAAGCCTCAGCTCCTACAATGAGCAGTTCTTC
. | TRBJ1-1 | TRBV11-1 | . | CASSLSTHDTEAFF | TGTGCCAGCAGCTTAAGCACCCATGACACTGAAGCTTTCTTT
many | TRBJ1-2 | TRBV20-1 | . | CSAAQKGGGGYTF | TGCAGTGCTGCCCAAAAAGGAGGAGGGGGCTACACCTTC
many | TRBJ1-2 | TRBV10-3 | TRBD1 | CAISAGTGDSRGYTF | TGTGCCATCAGCGCTGGGACAGGGGACTCTAGGGGCTACACCTTC
. | TRBJ1-1 | TRBV5-1 | . | CASSSQGFDTEAFF | TGCGCCAGCAGCTCTCAGGGTTTCGACACTGAAGCTTTCTTT
many | TRBJ2-3 | TRBV10-3 | . | CAISESGGLGTDTQYF | TGTGCCATCAGTGAGTCGGGGGGACTGGGCACAGATACGCAGTATTTT
many | TRBJ2-1 | TRBV20-1 | TRBD1 | CSARPGGYNEQFF | TGCAGTGCTAGACCAGGGGGTTACAATGAGCAGTTCTTC
many | TRBJ1-2 | TRBV20-1 | TRBD1 | CSAIDRDYGYTF | TGCAGTGCTATAGACAGGGACTATGGCTACACCTTC
many | TRBJ1-6 | TRBV7-2 | TRBD1 | CASSHGTGSTSPLHF | TGTGCCAGCAGCCACGGGACAGGGTCGACTTCACCCCTCCACTTT
. | TRBJ1-1 | TRBV5-1 | . | CASTPVFDGTEAFF | TGCGCCAGCACTCCGGTTTTTGACGGCACTGAAGCTTTCTTT
many | TRBJ1-1 | TRBV12-3/TRBV12-4 | . | CASSSKVIGTDEAFF | TGTGCCAGCAGTTCTAAAGTGATCGGGACGGATGAAGCTTTCTTT
many | TRBJ1-5 | TRBV5-1 | . | CASSLEGGAGQPQHF | TGCGCCAGCAGCTTGGAGGGAGGGGCGGGACAGCCCCAGCATTTT
many | TRBJ2-3 | TRBV7-2 | TRBD2 | CASSLAREGDTQYF | TGTGCCAGCAGCTTAGCTAGGGAGGGTGATACGCAGTATTTT
. | TRBJ1-6 | TRBV9 | TRBD1 | CANSWGTGNSHLHF | TGTGCCAACAGCTGGGGGACAGGCAATTCACACCTCCACTTT
many | TRBJ1-1 | TRBV4-2 | . | CASSQDPRETEAFF | TGTGCCAGCAGCCAAGATCCCCGAGAGACTGAAGCTTTCTTT
many | TRBJ2-5 | TRBV6-2/TRBV6-3 | . | CASRPSERETQYF | TGTGCCAGCAGGCCGTCTGAGCGAGAGACCCAGTACTTC
many | TRBJ1-4 | TRBV5-1 | TRBD1 | CASSLNPGGYEKLFF | TGCGCCAGCAGCTTGAATCCAGGGGGATATGAAAAACTGTTTTTT